A selection of T cell receptor beta chains follows, all from one sample in a study of T cells in Graves' hyperthyroidism and ophthalmopathy. TCRdb re-derived calls from the multiplex PCR reads in MiXCR, one entry per CDR3 protein. The sample has approximately 710,000 distinct CDR3 sequences, roughly 17% seen once. The sequencing sample was made of blood. The receptors shown here come from a man aged 50 or older with Graves' hyperthyroidism. Each CDR3 is given without its conserved first and last residue. The listing skips clone size in some rows; elsewhere it reads once, few, many or a size class.

TRBV7-2 many ASSLALGLGSGQY
TRBV28 NA ASSSVGRGNYGYA
TRBV28 many ASSLRSVVYNEQF
TRBV19 NA ASTRTSGRYTGELF
TRBV12-3/TRBV12-4 many ASSLVPYGYT
TRBV12-3/TRBV12-4 few ASAFLRDGYEQY
TRBV2 many ASSDKDRGQGTQY
TRBV25-1 few ASSCYAIDTPYTIGNQPQH
TRBV3-1 many ASSPQLAGNNEQF
TRBV28 many ASSLTDQGNNEQF
TRBV9 NA ASSVASGREQY
TRBV19 few ASSRKGVYGYT
TRBV10-1 many ASSDIPGQGRDTQY
TRBV10-3 NA AISDLAAALSYEQY
TRBV7-2 few ASSDVPLGVYSNQPQH
TRBV13 NA ASSTLYSPEETQY
TRBV28 NA ASSFDWREDTQY
TRBV11-2 NA ASSLGAGSTETQY
TRBV5-1 few ASSFGTQTLEQY
TRBV5-6 few ASSGGQLMNTEAF
TRBV7-8 NA ASSLFNLAHEQY
TRBV6-1 NA ASSETLAGGPSDEQF
TRBV2 many ASRPSGQETQY
TRBV9 NA ASSVLAGEEGGELF
TRBV18 NA ASSPTGGPQH
TRBV20-1 NA SASIQGDIGEKLF
TRBV7-2 many ASSSRRAGALRADTQY
TRBV4-3 once ASSQHLTGAKYNEQF
TRBV12-3/TRBV12-4 many ASSPGAGAETQY
TRBV10-3 NA AISGRGPEQY
TRBV5-1 many ASSPGTANTGELF
TRBV6-2/TRBV6-3 NA ASSYQREATQY
TRBV24-1 many ATSTTGGAYEQY
TRBV6-1 many ASSYMPGSLDTQY
TRBV30 many AWTVMGTVNEQF
TRBV7-8 many ASSLRDSPTYEQY
TRBV6-2/TRBV6-3 NA ASSYTTAGNTIY
TRBV6-1 few ASSSLMGGARYEQY
TRBV24-1 NA ATSERPTDTQY
TRBV7-9 many ASAPRSDEQF
TRBV4-3 few ASSRDLGGNQPQH
TRBV24-1 few ATSTGFQDTGELF
TRBV28 many ASSFLAGGAF
TRBV2 many ASSRQLTEAF
TRBV12-3/TRBV12-4 many ASSPPLAGLTDTQY
TRBV6-1 NA ASSSTPAADTQY
TRBV20-1 many SAGTSGRNEQY
TRBV2 many ASSEARARFETQY
TRBV11-2 many ASSEWTGAGELF
TRBV6-2/TRBV6-3 many ASSYSLRIGTSGIYNEQF
TRBV12-3/TRBV12-4 many ASSRQAGNQPQH
TRBV5-1 NA ASSLAGAPRRAYEQF
TRBV2 many ASSGLESGSPSYEQY
TRBV20-1 few SAGPAGFYNEQF
TRBV12-3/TRBV12-4 many ASSKGQEETQY